The 14 T cell receptor beta chains in this list originate from one sample, sequenced in a study of blood T cell repertoires in COVID-19. The assay was immunoSEQ multiplex PCR, and TCRdb's table has in-frame clones only and misses some. Of some 160,000 clones in the sample, 83% were seen once. Sequenced: peripheral blood. The receptors were sampled from a human donor in a cohort sampled during active COVID-19.

The chain has TRBV12-3 or TRBV12-4 and TRBJ1-1, with D unresolved. CDR3 length: 13 amino acids. V was pared by 8 bases and J by 3 bases, with 13 bases between. CDR3 in amino acids: CASGNSIYTEAFF. CDR3 nucleotides: TGTGCCAGCGGCAACAGTATTTACACTGAAGCTTTCTTT.

This CDR3 is CASSSRQRDGTGFVYEQYF. As DNA, the CDR3 is TGTGCCAGCAGCTCTAGGCAAAGGGACGGGACAGGGTTCGTCTACGAGCAGTACTTC. This chain links TRBV9 with TRBJ2-7; TRBD1 aligns across 9 bases. V lost 4 bases, J lost 3 bases, and 20 bases stayed unmatched. Germline V gene sequence: CDR1 SGDLS, CDR2 YYNGEE. The length of the CDR3 is 19 residues.

The chain joins TRBV7-2 to TRBJ2-7; TRBD2 matches at 10 bases. Losses at the gene ends were 8 bases for V and 4 bases for J; bases not matched to a gene: 14. CDR1 is SGHTA and CDR2 is FQGNSA in the germline V gene. The CDR3 spans 16 residues. The CDR3 region is CASGSLAGVVVYEQYF. The CDR3 DNA follows: TGTGCCAGCGGATCTCTAGCGGGAGTGGTGGTTTACGAGCAGTACTTC.

The rearrangement uses TRBV27 and TRBJ1-1; D possibly corresponds to TRBD1 (5 bases). Germline CDR1 is MNHEY and CDR2 is SMNVEV (reference sequence). Trimming stripped 2 bases from V and 0 bases from J, with 10 bases between. The CDR3 loop spans 15 amino acids. Here the CDR3 DNA reads TGTGCCAGCAGTTTAGACGACAGCCTGAACACTGAAGCTTTCTTT. Translated, it gives CASSLDDSLNTEAFF.

The rearrangement uses TRBV20-1 and TRBJ2-3; D uncertain. Trimming removed 0 bases from V and 6 bases from J, with 4 bases in between. The length of the CDR3 is 11 residues. The germline V gene has CDR1 DFQATT and CDR2 SNEGSKA (reference sequence). Here the CDR3 DNA reads TGCAGTGCTAGAGATCTTGATACGCAGTATTTT. Encoded protein: CSARDLDTQYF.

This chain links TRBV7-2 with TRBJ1-1; weak D call: TRBD1 (6 bases). Trimming removed 1 base at V and 5 bases at J, with 17 bases between. The CDR3 loop spans 16 amino acids. Germline V gene data show CDR1 as SGHTA and CDR2 as FQGNSA. CDR3 DNA sequence: TGTGCCAGCAGCTTAGGAGAGGGCAGAGGGGGAACTGAAGCTTTCTTT. It encodes CASSLGEGRGGTEAFF.

The chain recombines TRBV7-9 with TRBJ2-3; 11 bases map to TRBD2. CDR3 length: 15 residues. With 6 bases clipped from V and 6 bases from J, the junction kept 8 bases outside the gene matches. Germline loops: CDR1 SEHNR, CDR2 FQNEAQ (reference sequence). The CDR3 sequence is CASRLAGVVIDTQYF. CDR3 sequence (DNA): TGTGCCAGCAGACTAGCGGGAGTGGTCATTGATACGCAGTATTTT.

The genes are TRBV10-3 and TRBJ2-3; a possible D gene is TRBD1 (6 bases). The CDR3 totals 12 residues. Germline V gene data show CDR1 as ENHRY and CDR2 as SYGVKD. The V end was cut by 5 bases, the J end by 5 bases, with 8 bases between. CDR3 sequence reads: CAISTGRDTQYF. The CDR3 DNA follows: TGTGCCATCAGTACAGGGAGAGATACGCAGTATTTT.

The chain is built from TRBV3-1 (or the pseudogene TRBV3-2) and TRBJ2-5; the D is unclear. The CDR3 runs to 12 residues. Trimming took 4 bases from V and 2 from J, leaving 5 bases between them. Germline lookup yields CDR1 LGHDT and CDR2 YNNKEL (reference sequence). CDR3 amino acids: CASSRAQETQYF. CDR3 coding DNA: TGTGCCAGCAGCCGGGCACAAGAGACCCAGTACTTC.

V gene TRBV19 combines with J gene TRBJ2-5, with TRBD1 matching 9 bases. The CDR3 consists of 16 residues. Trimming took 3 bases from V and 5 from J; bases not matched to a gene: 10. Germline loops: CDR1 LNHDA, CDR2 SQIVND (reference sequence). CDR3 protein: CASSIPKTGGRETQYF. CDR3 in DNA: TGTGCCAGTAGTATCCCGAAGACAGGGGGAAGGGAGACCCAGTACTTC.

The CDR3 reads CASSVGVGAGGYNEQFF. DNA of the CDR3: TGTGCCAGCAGCGTAGGAGTGGGGGCGGGAGGGTACAATGAGCAGTTCTTC. The chain combines TRBV9 with TRBJ2-1; 9 bases line up with TRBD2. The V gene's germline CDR1 is SGDLS and CDR2 YYNGEE. This CDR3 is 17 amino acids long. Trimming at V came to 0 bases and at J to 4 bases, leaving 8 bases not matched to a gene.

The chain carries TRBV4-1 and TRBJ2-7, with D perhaps matching TRBD1 (6 bases). The V end lost 5 bases, the J end lost 2 bases, and 10 bases lay between the germline ends. The CDR3 consists of 13 residues. Per germline, CDR1 MGHRA and CDR2 YSYEKL. The CDR3 here is CASSYRDTYEQYF. DNA for the CDR3: TGCGCCAGCAGCTACAGGGATACCTACGAGCAGTACTTC.

The rearrangement joins TRBV6-5 to TRBJ1-2; 8 nucleotides align to TRBD1. Losses at the gene ends were 4 bases for V and 4 bases for J; bases not matched to a gene: 2. The CDR3 extends over 13 amino acids. Germline-derived CDR1 and CDR2 are MNHEY and SVGAGI. CDR3 sequence reads: CASSFDRGYGYTF. As DNA, the CDR3 is TGTGCCAGCAGTTTCGACAGGGGCTATGGCTACACCTTC.

The rearrangement links TRBV18 to TRBJ1-1, with D possibly TRBD1 on 5 matching bases. This CDR3 has 15 amino acids. The ends were cut back, 1 base at V and 5 bases at J, with 14 bases in the middle. The germline V gene encodes CDR1 KGHSH and CDR2 LQKENI. CDR3 amino acids: CASSPRSTGDTEAFF. CDR3 sequence (DNA): TGTGCCAGCTCACCACGTTCTACGGGGGATACTGAAGCTTTCTTT.